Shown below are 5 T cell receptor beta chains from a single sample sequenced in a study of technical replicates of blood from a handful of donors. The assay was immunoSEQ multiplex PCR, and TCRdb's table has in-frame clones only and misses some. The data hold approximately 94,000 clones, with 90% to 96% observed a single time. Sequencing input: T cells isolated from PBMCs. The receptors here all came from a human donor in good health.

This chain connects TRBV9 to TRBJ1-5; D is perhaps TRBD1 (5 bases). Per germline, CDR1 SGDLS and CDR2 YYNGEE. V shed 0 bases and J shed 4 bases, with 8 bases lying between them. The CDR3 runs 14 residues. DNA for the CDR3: TGTGCCAGCAGCGTAGGACAGTTTAATCAGCCCCAGCATTTT. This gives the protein CASSVGQFNQPQHF.

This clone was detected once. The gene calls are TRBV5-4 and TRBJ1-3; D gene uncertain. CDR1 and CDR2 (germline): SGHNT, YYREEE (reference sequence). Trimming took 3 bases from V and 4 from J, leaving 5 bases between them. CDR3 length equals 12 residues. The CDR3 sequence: CASSYNGNTIYF. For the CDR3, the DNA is TGTGCCAGCAGCTACAACGGAAACACCATATATTTT.

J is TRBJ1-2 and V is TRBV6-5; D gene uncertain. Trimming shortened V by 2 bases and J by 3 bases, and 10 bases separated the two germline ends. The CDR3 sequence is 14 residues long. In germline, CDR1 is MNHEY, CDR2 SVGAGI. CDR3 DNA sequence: TGTGCCAGCAGTTACGGTGGGGAGGACTATGGCTACACCTTC. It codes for CASSYGGEDYGYTF.

In DNA, the CDR3 is TGTGCCAGCAGACCCGGGACAGGGGGAACTGGGGCCAACGTCCTGACTTTC. Its translation is CASRPGTGGTGANVLTF. The chain couples TRBV2 to TRBJ2-6; the match to TRBD1 covers 11 bases. In germline, CDR1 is SNHLY, CDR2 FYNNEI. This CDR3 is 17 amino acids long. The V and J ends lost 6 bases and 2 bases, in that order; junction bases with no gene match: 6.

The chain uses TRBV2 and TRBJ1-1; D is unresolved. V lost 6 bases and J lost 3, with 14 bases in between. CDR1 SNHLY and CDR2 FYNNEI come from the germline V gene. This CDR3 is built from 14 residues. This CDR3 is CASSVIQAHTEAFF. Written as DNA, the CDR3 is TGTGCCAGCAGCGTCATTCAAGCCCACACTGAAGCTTTCTTT.